The subject of this entry is one T cell receptor beta chain. The data originate from a study of CD8+CD57+ T cells in acquired aplastic anemia. TCR beta VDJ and CDR3 were profiled, and genomic DNA was the template. TCRdb re-derived calls from the reads in MiXCR, one entry per CDR3 protein. The sample carries under 150,000 distinct CDR3 sequences, 41% recorded once. This CDR3 has 15 residues. J lost 6 bases, V lost 3 bases, and 6 bases had no gene match. Germline CDR1 and CDR2: SGHRS and YFSETQ. The specimen was sorted CD4+, CD8+, or CD8+CD57+ T cells (not recorded which) from PBMCs. The TCR originated in a human donor in good health, serving as a control. The chain carries TRBV5-1 and TRBJ2-7, with 13 nucleotides matching TRBD2. CDR3 amino acids: CASSSRLAGGGEQYF. CDR3 nucleotides: TGCGCCAGCAGCTCGAGACTAGCGGGGGGAGGCGAGCAGTACTTC. Based on the CDR3 plus reference TRBV5-1 and TRBJ2-7, the full variable domain is KAGVTQTPRYLIKTRGQQVTLSCSPISGHRSVSWYQQTPGQGLQFLFEYFSETQRNKGNFPGRFSGRQFSNSRSEMNVSTLELGDSALYLCASSSRLAGGGEQYFGPGTRLTVT.